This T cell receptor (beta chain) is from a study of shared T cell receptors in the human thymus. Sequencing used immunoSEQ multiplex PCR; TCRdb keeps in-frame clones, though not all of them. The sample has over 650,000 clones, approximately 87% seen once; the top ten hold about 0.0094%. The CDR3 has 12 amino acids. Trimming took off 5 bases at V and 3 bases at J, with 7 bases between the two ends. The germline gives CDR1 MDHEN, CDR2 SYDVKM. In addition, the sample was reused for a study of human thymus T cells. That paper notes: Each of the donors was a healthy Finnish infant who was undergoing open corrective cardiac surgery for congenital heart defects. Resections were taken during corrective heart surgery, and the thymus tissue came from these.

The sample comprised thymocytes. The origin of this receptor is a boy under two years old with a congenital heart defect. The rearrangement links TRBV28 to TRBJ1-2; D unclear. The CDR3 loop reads CASSHKYYGYTF. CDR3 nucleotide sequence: TGTGCCAGCAGTCACAAATACTATGGCTACACCTTC.